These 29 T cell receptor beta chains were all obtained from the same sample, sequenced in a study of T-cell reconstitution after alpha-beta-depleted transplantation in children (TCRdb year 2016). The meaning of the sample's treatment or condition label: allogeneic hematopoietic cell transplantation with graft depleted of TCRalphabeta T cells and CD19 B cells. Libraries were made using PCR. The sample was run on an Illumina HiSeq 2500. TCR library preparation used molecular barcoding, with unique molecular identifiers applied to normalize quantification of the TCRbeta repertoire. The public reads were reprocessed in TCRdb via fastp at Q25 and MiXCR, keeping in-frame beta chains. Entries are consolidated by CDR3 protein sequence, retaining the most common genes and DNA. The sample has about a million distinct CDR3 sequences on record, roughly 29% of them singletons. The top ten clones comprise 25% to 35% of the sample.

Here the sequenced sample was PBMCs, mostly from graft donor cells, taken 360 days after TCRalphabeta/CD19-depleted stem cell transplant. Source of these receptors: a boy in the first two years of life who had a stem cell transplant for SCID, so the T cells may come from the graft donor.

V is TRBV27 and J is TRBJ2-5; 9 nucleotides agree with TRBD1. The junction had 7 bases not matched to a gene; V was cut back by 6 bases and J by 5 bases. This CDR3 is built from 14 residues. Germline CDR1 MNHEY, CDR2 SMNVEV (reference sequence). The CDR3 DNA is TGTGCCAGCAGACTCTCCGGGACAGGGGAGACCCAGTACTTC. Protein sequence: CASRLSGTGETQYF.

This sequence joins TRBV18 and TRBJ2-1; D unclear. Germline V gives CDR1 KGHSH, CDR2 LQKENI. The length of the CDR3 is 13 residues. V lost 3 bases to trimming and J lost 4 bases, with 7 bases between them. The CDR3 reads CASSPYLYNEQFF. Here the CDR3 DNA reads TGTGCCAGCTCACCTTACCTTTACAATGAGCAGTTCTTC.

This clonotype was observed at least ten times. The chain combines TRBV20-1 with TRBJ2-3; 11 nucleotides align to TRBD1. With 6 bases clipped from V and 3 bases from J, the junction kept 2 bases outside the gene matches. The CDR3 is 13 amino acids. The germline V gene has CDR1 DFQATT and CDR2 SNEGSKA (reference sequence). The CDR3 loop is CSAGTGGTDTQYF. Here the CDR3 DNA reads TGCAGTGCGGGGACAGGGGGGACAGATACGCAGTATTTT.

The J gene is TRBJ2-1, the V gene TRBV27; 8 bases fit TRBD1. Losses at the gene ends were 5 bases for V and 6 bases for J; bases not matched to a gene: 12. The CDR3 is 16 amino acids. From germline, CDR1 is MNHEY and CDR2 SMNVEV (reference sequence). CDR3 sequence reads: CASSPRTGQLANEQFF. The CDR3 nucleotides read TGTGCCAGCAGTCCGAGGACAGGGCAGCTTGCCAATGAGCAGTTCTTC.

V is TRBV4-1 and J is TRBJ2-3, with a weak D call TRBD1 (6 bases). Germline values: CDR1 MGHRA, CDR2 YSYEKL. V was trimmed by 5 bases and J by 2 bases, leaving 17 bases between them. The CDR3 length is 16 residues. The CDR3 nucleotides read TGCGCCAGCAGCTCCTCAGGACAGAGTCCCACAGATACGCAGTATTTT. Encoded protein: CASSSSGQSPTDTQYF.

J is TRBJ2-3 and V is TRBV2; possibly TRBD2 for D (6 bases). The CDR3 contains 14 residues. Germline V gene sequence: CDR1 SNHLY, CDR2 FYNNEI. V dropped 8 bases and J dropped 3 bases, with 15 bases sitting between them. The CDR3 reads CASDSGGDTDTQYF. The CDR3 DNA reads TGTGCCAGCGATTCAGGAGGGGATACAGATACGCAGTATTTT. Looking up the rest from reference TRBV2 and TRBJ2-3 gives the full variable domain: EPEVTQTPSHQVTQMGQEVILRCVPISNHLYFYWYRQILGQKVEFLVSFYNNEISEKSEIFDDQFSVERPDGSNFTLKIRSTKLEDSAMYFCASDSGGDTDTQYFGPGTRLTVL.

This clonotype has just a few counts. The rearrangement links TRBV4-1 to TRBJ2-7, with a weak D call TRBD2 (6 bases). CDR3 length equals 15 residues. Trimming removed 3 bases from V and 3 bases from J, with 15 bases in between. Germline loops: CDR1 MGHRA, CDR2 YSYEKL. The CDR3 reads CASSQYRGGSYEQYF. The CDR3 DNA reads TGCGCCAGCAGCCAGTACCGGGGAGGAAGCTACGAGCAGTACTTC.

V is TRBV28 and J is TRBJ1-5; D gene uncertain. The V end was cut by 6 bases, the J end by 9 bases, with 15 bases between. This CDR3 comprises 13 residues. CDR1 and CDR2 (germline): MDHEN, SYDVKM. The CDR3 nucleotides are TGTGCCAGCAGCTCCCCCGGTGCCTTGCCCCAGCATTTT. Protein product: CASSSPGALPQHF.

For the CDR3, the DNA is TGCGCCAGCAGCACCCCTGAGGATACGCAGTATTTT. Translation gives CASSTPEDTQYF. This chain joins TRBV5-1 and TRBJ2-3; D ambiguous. Between the trimmed V and J ends, which lost 4 bases and 6 bases, there was a span of 9 bases. CDR3 size: 12 residues. Germline V lookup: CDR1 SGHRS, CDR2 YFSETQ. Looking up the rest from reference TRBV5-1 and TRBJ2-3 gives the full variable domain: KAGVTQTPRYLIKTRGQQVTLSCSPISGHRSVSWYQQTPGQGLQFLFEYFSETQRNKGNFPGRFSGRQFSNSRSEMNVSTLELGDSALYLCASSTPEDTQYFGPGTRLTVL.

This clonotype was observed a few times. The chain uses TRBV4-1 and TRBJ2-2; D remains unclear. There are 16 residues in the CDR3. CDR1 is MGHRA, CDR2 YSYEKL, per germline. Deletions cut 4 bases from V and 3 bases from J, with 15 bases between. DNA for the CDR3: TGCGCCAGCAGCCTCGCCGATACTCCTCACACCGGGGAGCTGTTTTTT. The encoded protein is CASSLADTPHTGELFF.

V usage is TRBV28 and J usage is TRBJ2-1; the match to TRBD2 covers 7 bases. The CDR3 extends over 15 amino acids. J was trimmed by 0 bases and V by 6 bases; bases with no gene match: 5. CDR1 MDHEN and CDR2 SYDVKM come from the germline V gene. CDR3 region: CASSRGDASYNEQFF. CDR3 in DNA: TGTGCCAGCAGCCGGGGGGACGCCTCCTACAATGAGCAGTTCTTC.

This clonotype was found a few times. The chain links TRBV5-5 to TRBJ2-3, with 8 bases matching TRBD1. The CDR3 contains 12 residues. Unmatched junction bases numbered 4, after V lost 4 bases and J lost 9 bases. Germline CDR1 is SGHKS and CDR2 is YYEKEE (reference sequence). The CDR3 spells CASSLGQATQYF. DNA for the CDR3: TGTGCCAGCAGCCTGGGACAGGCAACGCAGTATTTT.

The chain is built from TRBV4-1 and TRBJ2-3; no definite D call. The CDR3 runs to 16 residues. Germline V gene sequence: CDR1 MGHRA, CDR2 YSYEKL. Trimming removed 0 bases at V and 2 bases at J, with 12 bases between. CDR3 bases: TGCGCCAGCAGCCAAGAGGCTAGGCGGATCACAGATACGCAGTATTTT. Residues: CASSQEARRITDTQYF.

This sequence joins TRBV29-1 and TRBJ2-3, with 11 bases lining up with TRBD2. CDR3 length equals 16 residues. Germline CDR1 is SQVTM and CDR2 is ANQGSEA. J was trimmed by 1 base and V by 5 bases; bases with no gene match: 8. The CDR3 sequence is CSVPLLLAGGTDTQYF. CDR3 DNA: TGCAGCGTTCCGTTACTACTAGCGGGGGGCACAGATACGCAGTATTTT.

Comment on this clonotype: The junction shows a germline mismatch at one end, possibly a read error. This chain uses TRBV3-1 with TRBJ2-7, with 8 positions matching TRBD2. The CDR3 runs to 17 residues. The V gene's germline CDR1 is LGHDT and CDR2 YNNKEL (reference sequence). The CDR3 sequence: CASSQGNSGGDPTSSTF. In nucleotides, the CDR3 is TGTGCCAGCAGCCAAGGGAATTCGGGAGGGGACCCTACGAGCAGTACTTTC.

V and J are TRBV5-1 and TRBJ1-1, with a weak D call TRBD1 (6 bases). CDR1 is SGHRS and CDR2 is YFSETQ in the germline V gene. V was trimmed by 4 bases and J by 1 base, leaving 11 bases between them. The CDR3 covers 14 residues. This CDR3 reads CASSGLQGNTEAFF. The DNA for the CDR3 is TGCGCCAGCAGCGGATTACAGGGGAACACTGAAGCTTTCTTT.

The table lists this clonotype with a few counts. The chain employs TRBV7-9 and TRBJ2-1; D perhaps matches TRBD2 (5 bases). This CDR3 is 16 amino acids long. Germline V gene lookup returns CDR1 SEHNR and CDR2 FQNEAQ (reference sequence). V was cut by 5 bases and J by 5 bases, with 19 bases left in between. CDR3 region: CASSGGGPRVNNEQFF. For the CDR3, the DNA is TGTGCCAGCAGCGGAGGTGGGCCTCGCGTAAACAATGAGCAGTTCTTC.

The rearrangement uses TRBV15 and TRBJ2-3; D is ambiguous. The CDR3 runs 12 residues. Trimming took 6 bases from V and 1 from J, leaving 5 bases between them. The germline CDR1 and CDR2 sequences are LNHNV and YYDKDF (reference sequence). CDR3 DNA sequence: TGTGCCACCAGGGTGGGCACAGATACGCAGTATTTT. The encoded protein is CATRVGTDTQYF. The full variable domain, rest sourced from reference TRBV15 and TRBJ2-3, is DAMVIQNPRYQVTQFGKPVTLSCSQTLNHNVMYWYQQKSSQAPKLLFHYYDKDFNNEADTPDNFQSRRPNTSFCFLDIRSPGLGDTAMYLCATRVGTDTQYFGPGTRLTVL.

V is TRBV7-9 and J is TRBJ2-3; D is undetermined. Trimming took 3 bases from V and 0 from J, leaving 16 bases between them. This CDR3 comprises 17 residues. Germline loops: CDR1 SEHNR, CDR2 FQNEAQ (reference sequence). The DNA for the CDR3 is TGTGCCAGCAGCTTTTTGGTTCTGGCAGAGAGCACAGATACGCAGTATTTT. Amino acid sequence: CASSFLVLAESTDTQYF. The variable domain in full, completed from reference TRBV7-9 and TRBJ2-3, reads DTGVSQNPRHKITKRGQNVTFRCDPISEHNRLYWYRQTLGQGPEFLTYFQNEAQLEKSRLLSDRFSAERPKGSFSTLEIQRTEQGDSAMYLCASSFLVLAESTDTQYFGPGTRLTVL.

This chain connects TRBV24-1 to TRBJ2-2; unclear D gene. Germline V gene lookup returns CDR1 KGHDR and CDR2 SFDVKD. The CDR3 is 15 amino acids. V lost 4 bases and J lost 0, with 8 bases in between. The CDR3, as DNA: TGTGCCACCAGTGACTCCGTTACGAACACCGGGGAGCTGTTTTTT. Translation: CATSDSVTNTGELFF.

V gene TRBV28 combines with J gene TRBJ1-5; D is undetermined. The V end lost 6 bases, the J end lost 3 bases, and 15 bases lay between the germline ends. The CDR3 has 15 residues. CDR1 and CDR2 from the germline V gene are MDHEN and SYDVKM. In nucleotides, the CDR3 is TGTGCCAGCAGCCTAGGGTCAGGCCTCAATCAGCCCCAGCATTTT. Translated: CASSLGSGLNQPQHF.

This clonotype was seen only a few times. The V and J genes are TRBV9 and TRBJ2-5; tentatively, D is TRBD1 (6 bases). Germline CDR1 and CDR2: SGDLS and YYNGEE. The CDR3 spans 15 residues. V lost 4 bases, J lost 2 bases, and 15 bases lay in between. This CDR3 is CASSPEDRQQETQYF. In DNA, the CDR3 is TGTGCCAGCAGCCCCGAGGACAGACAGCAAGAGACCCAGTACTTC.

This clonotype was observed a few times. Here the CDR3 reads CASSHGQPEAFF. CDR3 nucleotide sequence: TGTGCCAGCAGCCACGGACAGCCGGAAGCTTTCTTT. This rearrangement joins TRBV5-5 to TRBJ1-1; D possibly corresponds to TRBD1 (6 bases). V shed 4 bases and J shed 8 bases, with 12 bases lying between them. From germline, CDR1 is SGHKS and CDR2 YYEKEE (reference sequence). This CDR3 region has 12 residues.

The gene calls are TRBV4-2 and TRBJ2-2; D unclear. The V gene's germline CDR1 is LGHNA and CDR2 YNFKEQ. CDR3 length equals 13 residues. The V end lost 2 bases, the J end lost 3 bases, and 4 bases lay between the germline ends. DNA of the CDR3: TGTGCCAGCAGCCAACACCACACCGGGGAGCTGTTTTTT. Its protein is CASSQHHTGELFF.

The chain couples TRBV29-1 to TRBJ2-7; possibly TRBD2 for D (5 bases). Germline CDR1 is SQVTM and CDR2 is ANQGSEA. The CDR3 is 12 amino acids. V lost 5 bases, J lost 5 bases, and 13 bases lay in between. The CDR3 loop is CSVLSGFDEQYF. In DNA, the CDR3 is TGCAGCGTTCTAAGCGGATTCGACGAGCAGTACTTC.

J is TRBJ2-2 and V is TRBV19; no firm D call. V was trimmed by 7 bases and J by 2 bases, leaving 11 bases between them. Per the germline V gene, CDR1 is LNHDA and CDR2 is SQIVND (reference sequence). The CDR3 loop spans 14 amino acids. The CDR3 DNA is TGTGCCAGTACGGTCAACAGCAACACCGGGGAGCTGTTTTTT. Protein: CASTVNSNTGELFF.

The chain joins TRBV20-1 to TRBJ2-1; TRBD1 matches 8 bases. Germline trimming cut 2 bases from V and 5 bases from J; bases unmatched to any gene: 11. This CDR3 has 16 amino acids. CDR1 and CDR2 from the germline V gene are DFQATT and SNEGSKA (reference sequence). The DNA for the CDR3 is TGCAGTGCTAGACAGGGGGCGAGTAGAATTGACAATGAGCAGTTCTTC. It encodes CSARQGASRIDNEQFF.

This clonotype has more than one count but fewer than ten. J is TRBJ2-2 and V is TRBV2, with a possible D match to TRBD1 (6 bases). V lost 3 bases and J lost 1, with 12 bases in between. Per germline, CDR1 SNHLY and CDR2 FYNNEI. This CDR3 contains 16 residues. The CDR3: CASSDHGTLNTGELFF. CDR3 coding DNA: TGTGCCAGCAGTGACCACGGGACACTGAACACCGGGGAGCTGTTTTTT.

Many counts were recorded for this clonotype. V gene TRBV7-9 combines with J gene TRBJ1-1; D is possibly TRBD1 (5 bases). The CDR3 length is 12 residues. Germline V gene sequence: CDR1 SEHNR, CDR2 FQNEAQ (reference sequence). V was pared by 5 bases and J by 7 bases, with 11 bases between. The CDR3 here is CASSGDFGEAFF. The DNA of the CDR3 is TGTGCCAGCAGCGGGGACTTCGGTGAAGCTTTCTTT.